Listed below are T cell receptor beta chains from one sample, sequenced in a study of T cell responses to AZD1222 COVID-19 vaccine. Sequencing was performed with immunoSEQ multiplex PCR; in TCRdb, only in-frame clones are kept and a portion is missing. The profile shows some 94,000 clones, roughly 85% of them singletons. The sample consisted of peripheral blood, taken on day 0 of AZD1222 vaccination. The receptors stem from an adult in good health. Each CDR3 is given with its conserved first and last residue. A D gene is named only where the DNA matches it firmly.

v_gene	j_gene	d_gene	CDR3nt	CDR3aa
TRBV7-2	TRBJ2-3	TRBD2	TGTGCCAGCAGCTTCCAGCGGGGGGGCGCAGATACGCAGTATTTT	CASSFQRGGADTQYF
TRBV7-2	TRBJ1-2	.	TGTGCCAGCAGCACAGACCCGGGACGGGTAACTAACTATGGCTACACCTTC	CASSTDPGRVTNYGYTF
TRBV24-1	TRBJ1-5	.	TGTGCCACCAGTGGAGGGGGACAGCCCCAGCATTTT	CATSGGGQPQHF
TRBV6-5	TRBJ2-5	TRBD2	TGTGCCAGCGGTCCTAGCGGGAGACAGGGAGAGACCCAGTACTTC	CASGPSGRQGETQYF
TRBV13	TRBJ2-1	TRBD2	TGTGCCAGCAGCCGCGTGGGACTAGCGGGAGTTGAGCAGTTCTTC	CASSRVGLAGVEQFF
TRBV24-1	TRBJ2-2	.	TGTGCCACCTCAAGTCGGGACCGGAACACCGGGGAGCTGTTTTTT	CATSSRDRNTGELFF
TRBV19	TRBJ1-4	.	TGTGCCAGTAGTATAGGGCTGGGGCCAAATGAAAAACTGTTTTTT	CASSIGLGPNEKLFF
TRBV6-5	TRBJ1-5	.	TGTGCCAGCAGCCCCGGGACGGAGTATCAGCCCCAGCATTTT	CASSPGTEYQPQHF
TRBV9	TRBJ2-3	.	TGTGCCAGCAGCGTAGGGCTAGCTAGCACAGATACGCAGTATTTT	CASSVGLASTDTQYF
TRBV3-1/TRBV3-2	TRBJ2-2	.	TGTGCCAGCAGCCAAGAGGGGGCCCTAGCGGCCAACACCGGGGAGCTGTTTTTT	CASSQEGALAANTGELFF